This T cell receptor beta chain originates from a study of CD4 T cells in relation to SARS-CoV-2 and coronaviruses. This table comes from immunoSEQ multiplex PCR, and its TCRdb copy is limited to in-frame clones, with some not included. The table shows about 43,000 clones, with about four fifths occurring only once. V shed 4 bases and J shed 2 bases, with 7 bases lying between them. The CDR3 extends over 12 amino acids. CDR1 is SQVTM, CDR2 ANQGSEA, per germline. This clone has just a few counts. The antigen is not known. The clonotype comes from an adult with COVID-19. The chain joins TRBV29-1 to TRBJ2-3; the D call may be TRBD1 or TRBD2 (6 bases each). Sequencing was carried out using naive CD4+ T cells from PBMCs, cultured in vitro. Subset here: naive CD4+ T cells isolated by negative enrichment. DNA of the CDR3: TGCAGCGTTGGGGGGGCCACAGATACGCAGTATTTT. Amino acid sequence: CSVGGATDTQYF.